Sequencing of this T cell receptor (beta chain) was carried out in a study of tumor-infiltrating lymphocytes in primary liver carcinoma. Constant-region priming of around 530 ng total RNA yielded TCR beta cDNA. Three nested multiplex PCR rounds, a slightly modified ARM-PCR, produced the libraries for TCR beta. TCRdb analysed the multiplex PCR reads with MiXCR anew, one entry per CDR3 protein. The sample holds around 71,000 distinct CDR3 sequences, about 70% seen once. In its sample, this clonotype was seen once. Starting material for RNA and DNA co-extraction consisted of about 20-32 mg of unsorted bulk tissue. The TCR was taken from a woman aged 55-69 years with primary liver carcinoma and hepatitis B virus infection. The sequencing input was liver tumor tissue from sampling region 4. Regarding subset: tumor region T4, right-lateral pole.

CDR3 DNA: TGTGCCAGCAGCCCCGGGCTAGCGGGGGACGACAATGAGCAGTTCTTC. Translating it yields CASSPGLAGDDNEQFF. The chain combines TRBV11-2 with TRBJ2-1, with TRBD2 identical over 10 bases. Germline CDR1 SGHAT, CDR2 FQNNGV. This CDR3 spans 16 amino acids. V shed 5 bases, J shed 5 bases, and the junction held 9 bases outside the gene matches. The entire variable domain, with the rest obtained from reference TRBV11-2 and TRBJ2-1, is as follows: EAGVAQSPRYKIIEKRQSVAFWCNPISGHATLYWYQQILGQGPKLLIQFQNNGVVDDSQLPKDRFSAERLKGVDSTLKIQPAKLEDSAVYLCASSPGLAGDDNEQFFGPGTRLTVL.